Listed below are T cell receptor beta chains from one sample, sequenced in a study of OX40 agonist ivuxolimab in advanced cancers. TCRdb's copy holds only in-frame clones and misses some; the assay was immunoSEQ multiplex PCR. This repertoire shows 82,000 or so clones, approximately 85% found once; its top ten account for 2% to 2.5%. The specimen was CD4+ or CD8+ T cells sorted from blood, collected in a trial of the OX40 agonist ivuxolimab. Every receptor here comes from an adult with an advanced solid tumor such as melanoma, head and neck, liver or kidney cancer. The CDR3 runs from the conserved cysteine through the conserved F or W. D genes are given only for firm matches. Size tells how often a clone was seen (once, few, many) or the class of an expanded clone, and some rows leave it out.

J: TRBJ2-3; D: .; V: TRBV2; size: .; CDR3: CASSEGFGTDTQYF; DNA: TGTGCCAGCAGTGAGGGATTCGGCACAGATACGCAGTATTTT
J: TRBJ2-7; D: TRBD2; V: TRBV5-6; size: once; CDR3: CASSLVGRGDRAQDF; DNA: TGTGCCAGCAGCTTGGTGGGCCGGGGGGATCGGGCACAGGACTTC
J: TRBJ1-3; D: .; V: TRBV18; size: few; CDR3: CASSPLSTVSISGNTIYF; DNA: TGTGCCAGCTCACCACTAAGCACGGTCTCGATCTCTGGAAACACCATATATTTT
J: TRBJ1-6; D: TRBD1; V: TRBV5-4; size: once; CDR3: CASSVAGTGINSPLHF; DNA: TGTGCCAGCAGCGTCGCAGGGACAGGGATCAATTCACCCCTCCACTTT
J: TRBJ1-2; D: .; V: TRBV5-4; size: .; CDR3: CASSSPRTVRRLTF; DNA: TGTGCCAGCAGCTCCCCCAGGACAGTACGTCGGCTCACCTTC
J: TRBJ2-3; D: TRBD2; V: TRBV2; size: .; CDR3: CASRISGEQYF; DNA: TGTGCCAGCAGGATTAGCGGGGAGCAGTATTTT
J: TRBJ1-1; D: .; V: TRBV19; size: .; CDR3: CASSIDAGMNTEAFF; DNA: TGTGCCAGTAGTATAGATGCGGGTATGAACACTGAAGCTTTCTTT
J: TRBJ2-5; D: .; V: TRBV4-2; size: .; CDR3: CASSQMEGRETQYF; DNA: TGTGCCAGCAGCCAGATGGAGGGGAGGGAGACCCAGTACTTC
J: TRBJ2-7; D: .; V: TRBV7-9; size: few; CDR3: CASSTPSYEQYF; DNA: TGTGCCAGCAGTACTCCCTCCTACGAGCAGTACTTC
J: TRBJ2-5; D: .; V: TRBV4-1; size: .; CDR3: CASSQGPVQETQYF; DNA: TGCGCCAGCAGCCAAGGTCCAGTACAAGAGACCCAGTACTTC
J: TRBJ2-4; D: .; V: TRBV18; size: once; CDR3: CASSPTSGRNIQYF; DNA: TGTGCCAGCTCACCAACCTCCGGGAGAAACATTCAGTACTTC
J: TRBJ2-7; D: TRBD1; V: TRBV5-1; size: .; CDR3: CASSWGTGVSSYEQYF; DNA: TGCGCCAGCAGCTGGGGGACAGGGGTTAGCTCCTACGAGCAGTACTTC
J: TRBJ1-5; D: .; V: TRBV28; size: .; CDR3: CASSTGNQPQHF; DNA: TGTGCCAGCAGCACAGGCAATCAGCCCCAGCATTTT
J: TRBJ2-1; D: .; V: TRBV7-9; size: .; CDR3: CASSGNDPRLGEQFF; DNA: TGTGCCAGCAGCGGGAACGACCCCCGTTTAGGTGAGCAGTTCTTC
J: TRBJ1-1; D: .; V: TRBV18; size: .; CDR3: CASSPSLGEAFF; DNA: TGTGCCAGCTCACCTTCTCTTGGTGAAGCTTTCTTT
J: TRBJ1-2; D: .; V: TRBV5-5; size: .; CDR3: CASSLAMGTIYGYTF; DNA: TGTGCCAGCAGCTTGGCCATGGGTACGATCTATGGCTACACCTTC
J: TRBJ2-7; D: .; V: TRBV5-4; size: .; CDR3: CASSLGQGGYEQYF; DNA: TGTGCCAGCAGCTTGGGTCAGGGTGGCTACGAGCAGTACTTC
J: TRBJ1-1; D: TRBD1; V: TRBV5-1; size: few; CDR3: CASSLVPHGQGANTEAFF; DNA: TGCGCCAGCAGCTTGGTGCCCCACGGACAGGGGGCGAACACTGAAGCTTTCTTT
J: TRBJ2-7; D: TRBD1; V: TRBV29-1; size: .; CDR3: CSVLGQGYYEQYF; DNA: TGCAGCGTTCTGGGACAGGGGTACTACGAGCAGTACTTC
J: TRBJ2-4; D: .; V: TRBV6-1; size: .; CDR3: CASTPNGRIQYF; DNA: TGTGCCAGCACTCCCAATGGACGTATTCAGTACTTC
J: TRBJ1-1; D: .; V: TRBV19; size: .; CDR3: CASRPGPKGTEAFF; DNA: TGTGCCAGTAGACCCGGGCCTAAAGGAACTGAAGCTTTCTTT
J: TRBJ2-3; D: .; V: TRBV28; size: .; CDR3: CASSFPSGTDTQYF; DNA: TGTGCCAGCAGTTTCCCTAGCGGCACAGATACGCAGTATTTT
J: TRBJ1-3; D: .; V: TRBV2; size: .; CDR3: CASSEGGAGFDTIYF; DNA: TGTGCCAGCAGTGAAGGGGGCGCAGGCTTTGACACCATATATTTT
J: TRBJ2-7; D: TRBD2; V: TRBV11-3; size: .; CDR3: CASSLVTSGGPYDPYEQYF; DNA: TGTGCCAGCAGCTTAGTGACTAGCGGGGGCCCATATGATCCCTACGAGCAGTACTTC
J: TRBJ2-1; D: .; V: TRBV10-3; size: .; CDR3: CAISDQGRGNHNEQFF; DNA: TGTGCCATCAGTGATCAGGGCAGGGGCAACCACAATGAGCAGTTCTTC
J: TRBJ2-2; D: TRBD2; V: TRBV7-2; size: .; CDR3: CASSRAYGGDTGELFF; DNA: TGTGCCAGCAGCCGGGCTTACGGGGGGGACACCGGGGAGCTGTTTTTT
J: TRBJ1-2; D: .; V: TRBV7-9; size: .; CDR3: CASSWSRGHGYTF; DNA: TGTGCCAGCAGCTGGAGCAGGGGACATGGCTACACCTTC
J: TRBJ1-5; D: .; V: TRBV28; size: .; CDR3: CASSVRTGGSNQPQHF; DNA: TGTGCCAGCAGCGTCAGAACAGGCGGATCAAATCAGCCCCAGCATTTT
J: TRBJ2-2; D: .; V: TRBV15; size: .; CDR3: CATSRVDPNTGELFF; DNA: TGTGCCACCAGCAGAGTGGACCCGAACACCGGGGAGCTGTTTTTT
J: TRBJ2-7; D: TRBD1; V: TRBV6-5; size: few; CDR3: CASSGTGPSEQYF; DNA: TGTGCCAGCTCCGGGACAGGGCCCAGCGAGCAGTACTTC
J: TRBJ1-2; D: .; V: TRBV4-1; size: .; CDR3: CASSVAGRKFIGHYGYTF; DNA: TGCGCCAGCAGCGTCGCCGGGAGAAAGTTTATCGGCCACTATGGCTACACCTTC
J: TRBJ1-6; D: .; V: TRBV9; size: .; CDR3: CASSVGGESYNSPLHF; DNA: TGTGCCAGCAGCGTCGGCGGGGAGTCCTATAATTCACCCCTCCACTTT
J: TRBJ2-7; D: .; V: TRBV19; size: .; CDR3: CASRQAGEQYF; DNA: TGTGCCAGCCGACAGGCTGGGGAGCAGTACTTC
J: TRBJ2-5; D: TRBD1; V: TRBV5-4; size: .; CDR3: CASSDKEGGWETQYF; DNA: TGTGCCAGCAGCGACAAGGAAGGGGGCTGGGAGACCCAGTACTTC
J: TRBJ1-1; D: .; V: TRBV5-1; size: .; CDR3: CASSLEVQSANTEAFF; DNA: TGCGCCAGCAGCTTGGAGGTCCAATCCGCCAACACTGAAGCTTTCTTT
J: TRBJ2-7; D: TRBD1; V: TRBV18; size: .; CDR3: CASSQNRGYEQYF; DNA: TGTGCCAGCTCACAAAACAGGGGCTACGAGCAGTACTTC
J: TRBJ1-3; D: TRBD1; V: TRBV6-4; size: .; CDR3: CATTRGRGWGNTIYF; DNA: TGTGCCACCACCCGGGGCAGGGGGTGGGGAAACACCATATATTTT
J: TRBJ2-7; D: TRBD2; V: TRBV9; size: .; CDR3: CASSVAVSSGIYEQYF; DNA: TGTGCCAGCAGCGTAGCGGTTTCTAGCGGGATCTACGAGCAGTACTTC
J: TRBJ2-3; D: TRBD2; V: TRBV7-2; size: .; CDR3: CASSSGLAVDTQYF; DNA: TGTGCCAGCAGCTCTGGACTAGCTGTAGATACGCAGTATTTT
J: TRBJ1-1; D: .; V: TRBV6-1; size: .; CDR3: CASSDPGGPRGTEAFF; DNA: TGTGCCAGCAGTGACCCCGGAGGACCCCGGGGGACTGAAGCTTTCTTT
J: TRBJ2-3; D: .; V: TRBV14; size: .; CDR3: CASSQDQGPSDTQYF; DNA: TGTGCCAGCAGCCAAGACCAGGGTCCGTCAGATACGCAGTATTTT
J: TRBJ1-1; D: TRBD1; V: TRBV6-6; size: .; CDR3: CASRLGQGGPEAFF; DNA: TGTGCCAGCAGACTTGGACAGGGCGGCCCTGAAGCTTTCTTT